The rows below give T cell receptor beta chains drawn from one sample of a study of blood T cell repertoires in COVID-19. The assay was immunoSEQ multiplex PCR, and TCRdb's table has in-frame clones only and misses some. The sample consists of some 410,000 clones, 88% of them appearing once. The sequenced sample consisted of PBMCs or T cells enriched from blood (not recorded which). The receptors derive from a woman between 25 and 40 years old with acute COVID-19. The CDR3 runs from the conserved cysteine through the conserved F or W. Each record gives: clone size, J gene, D gene, V gene, CDR3 DNA, CDR3 protein. The D gene is left open where the match is weak. Not every row has a clone size; where given, it reads once, few, many or a size class.

few TRBJ1-6 TRBD1 TRBV6-5 TGTGCCAGCAGACGAGACAGGGGTAATTCACCCCTCCACTTT CASRRDRGNSPLHF
- TRBJ1-6 TRBD1 TRBV5-1 TGCGCCAGCAGCTTGGCGGGACAGGAAAATTCACCCCTCCACTTT CASSLAGQENSPLHF
- TRBJ2-2 - TRBV28 TGTGCCAGCAAGGGGGGGTTCGGGGAGCTGTTTTTT CASKGGFGELFF
- TRBJ1-1 TRBD1 TRBV19 TGTGCCAGTAGTATAGGTCCAGGGGGTTACACTGAAGCTTTCTTT CASSIGPGGYTEAFF
- TRBJ1-2 - TRBV5-1 TGCGCCAGCAGCCCGTCTAACTATGGCTACACCTTC CASSPSNYGYTF
once TRBJ2-7 TRBD2 TRBV10-3 TGTGCCATCAGTGAGTCGAATCCGGGGGGGCCTAGGGAGCAGTACTTC CAISESNPGGPREQYF
- TRBJ1-5 TRBD1 TRBV15 TGTGCCACCAGCAGAGTATACGGGACAGGGAACCAGCCCCAGCATTTT CATSRVYGTGNQPQHF
once TRBJ1-5 - TRBV2 TGTGCCAGCAGTCCGGGGCGGGGTAATCAGCCCCAGCATTTT CASSPGRGNQPQHF
- TRBJ1-5 - TRBV30 TGTGCCTGGAGTGTGGGCCGCTTCCCACTTAGCAATCAGCCCCAGCATTTT CAWSVGRFPLSNQPQHF
once TRBJ1-4 - TRBV4-1 TGCGCCAGCAGCTCAATAAGGGGGGGAGGGCAAGAAAAACTGTTTTTT CASSSIRGGGQEKLFF
- TRBJ1-1 TRBD1 TRBV7-9 TGTGCCAGCAGCCTTTCGACAGGGCTGAACACTGAAGCTTTCTTT CASSLSTGLNTEAFF
few TRBJ2-5 TRBD2 TRBV6-6 TGTGCCAGCAGTGCGGGGGGGGCGTTAAAAGAGACCCAGTACTTC CASSAGGALKETQYF
- TRBJ1-5 - TRBV19 TGTGCCAGTCGACCTAGGAATGGCAATCAGCCCCAGCATTTT CASRPRNGNQPQHF
- TRBJ1-1 TRBD1 TRBV4-2 TGTGCCAGCAGCCAAATACAGGGGATCGGAACTGAAGCTTTCTTT CASSQIQGIGTEAFF
- TRBJ1-5 TRBD1 TRBV19 TGTGCCAGTAGGCAAGGGACAGGGAGGGCGGATCAGCCCCAGCATTTT CASRQGTGRADQPQHF
- TRBJ2-6 - TRBV7-3 TGTGCCACCTCGAGCTCTGGGGCCAACGTCCTGACTTTC CATSSSGANVLTF
- TRBJ1-2 TRBD1 TRBV24-1 TGTGCCACCAGTGAGACAGGGATGGCTGGCTACACCTTC CATSETGMAGYTF
few TRBJ1-5 - TRBV15 TGTGCCACGAGCGTTGGAGGGAATCAGCCCCAGCATTTT CATSVGGNQPQHF
- TRBJ2-5 TRBD2 TRBV4-1 TGCGCCAGCAGCCAAGATAGAGCGGGGGGCGGGGAGACCCAGTACTTC CASSQDRAGGGETQYF
- TRBJ2-4 - TRBV18 TGTGCCAGCTCACCCCCAGGGTTGGTGAACATTCAGTACTTC CASSPPGLVNIQYF
- TRBJ2-3 TRBD2 TRBV5-1 TGCGCCAGCCGCGGGCGGGGGGGCCTCCTCACAGATACGCAGTATTTT CASRGRGGLLTDTQYF
few TRBJ1-3 - TRBV29-1 TGCAGCGTTGGGATCGCGGGTGGAAACACCATATATTTT CSVGIAGGNTIYF
once TRBJ1-2 - TRBV19 TGTGCCAGTCGAGCAAAAACAGGAATCTATGGCTACACCTTC CASRAKTGIYGYTF
- TRBJ1-6 - TRBV6-4 TGTGCCAGCAGTGACGGAGGGAGTTCACCCCTCCACTTT CASSDGGSSPLHF
once TRBJ1-1 - TRBV2 TGTGCCAGCACCTCTAGGGGTGCACCTGAAGCTTTCTTT CASTSRGAPEAFF
- TRBJ1-4 TRBD1 TRBV6-2/TRBV6-3 TGTGCCAGCAGTAACACAGGGGGGAAACTGTTTTTT CASSNTGGKLFF
- TRBJ1-2 - TRBV11-2 TGTGCCAGCAGCTTAACAGGGTATGGCTACACCTTC CASSLTGYGYTF
- TRBJ2-5 TRBD2 TRBV7-2 TGTGCCAGCAGCATTAGAGGACTAGGCGCGGGAGAGACCCAGTACTTC CASSIRGLGAGETQYF
- TRBJ2-3 - TRBV24-1 TGTGCCACCAGTTCTCCACTTTACACAGATACGCAGTATTTT CATSSPLYTDTQYF
- TRBJ2-6 TRBD2 TRBV7-2 TGTGCCAGCAGCTCCAGCGGGGGGTCTGGGGCCAACGTCCTGACTTTC CASSSSGGSGANVLTF
- TRBJ1-5 TRBD1 TRBV6-5 TGTGCCAGCGGCGGGACAGATCAGCCCCAGCATTTT CASGGTDQPQHF
- TRBJ1-4 - TRBV2 TGTGCCAGCTGGGGGGAGGGCGAAAAACTGTTTTTT CASWGEGEKLFF
- TRBJ1-2 - TRBV5-1 TGCGCCAGCAGCTTGGGTTATGAGGGCTACACCTTC CASSLGYEGYTF
- TRBJ2-2 - TRBV7-9 TGTGCCAGCGGTGCGAGGGCTGGCACCGGGGAGCTGTTTTTT CASGARAGTGELFF
- TRBJ1-1 TRBD1 TRBV2 TGTGCCACGCGACAGGGAGAGAACACTGAAGCTTTCTTT CATRQGENTEAFF
- TRBJ1-1 - TRBV7-9 TGTGCCAGCAGCTTCAAGGGAGCCAGGAACACTGAAGCTTTCTTT CASSFKGARNTEAFF
- TRBJ1-1 TRBD1 TRBV6-5 TGTGCCAGCAGAAAAGGTTCAGGGGGGACTGAAGCTTTCTTT CASRKGSGGTEAFF
- TRBJ1-2 - TRBV6-5 TGTGCCAGCAGTTACTCGGGCAGGGAAAACGGCTACACCTTC CASSYSGRENGYTF
- TRBJ1-2 - TRBV9 TGTGCCAGCAGCGCGGGAGGGACGGATTATGGCTACACCTTC CASSAGGTDYGYTF
- TRBJ1-1 - TRBV2 TGTGCCAGCAATCAACAGGGCGGATACACTGAAGCTTTCTTT CASNQQGGYTEAFF
- TRBJ1-6 - TRBV7-9 TGTGCCAGCAGCTCGACAGGCCCTTCACCCCTCCACTTT CASSSTGPSPLHF
once TRBJ1-1 TRBD1 TRBV10-1 TGCGCCACTCGACAGGGAATGAACACTGAAGCTTTCTTT CATRQGMNTEAFF
- TRBJ2-3 - TRBV9 TGTGCCAGCAGCGTAGACGGCGGGTACACAGATACGCAGTATTTT CASSVDGGYTDTQYF
- TRBJ1-3 - TRBV19 TGTGCCAGTAGCCCACAGCCCGCTGGAAACACCATATATTTT CASSPQPAGNTIYF